The TCR beta chain under discussion was sequenced for a study of blood T cell repertoires in COVID-19. Trimming cost V 3 bases and J 4 bases, with 15 bases left between them. CDR1 MGHDK and CDR2 SYGVNS come from the germline V gene. This CDR3 spans 16 amino acids. The assay was immunoSEQ multiplex PCR, and TCRdb's table has in-frame clones only and misses some. The repertoire holds about 190,000 clones, around 80% seen once, with around 12% in the top ten. The chain is built from TRBV25-1 and TRBJ2-2; possible D gene TRBD1, 6 bases. The sample comprised peripheral blood. The origin of this receptor is a woman aged 50 to 60 with acute or convalescent COVID-19. CDR3 sequence: CASSDHRAGATGELFF. The CDR3 region has the DNA TGTGCCAGCAGTGACCACAGGGCGGGCGCCACCGGGGAGCTGTTTTTT.